The 9 T cell receptor beta chains below all came from one sample that was sequenced in a study of T-cell memory formation after mild COVID-19. TCRdb recomputed calls from the 5' RACE reads with MiXCR, one row per CDR3 protein. The sample holds around 250,000 distinct CDR3 sequences, approximately 9% seen once. Sequenced sample: PBMCs or a T cell subset sorted from them (not recorded which). The receptors were sampled from a man between 18 and 29 years old who had mild COVID-19 (a few samples of this study predate the infection). Cell type and time point are not known.

V usage is TRBV12-1 and J usage is TRBJ2-1. TRBV12-1 is a known pseudogene. The CDR3 is made up of 13 amino acids. DNA for the CDR3: TGTGCCAGCAGCTTTGCGACAGAACCAAAGCAGTTCTTC. Amino acids: CASSFATEPKQFF.

This clonotype was seen a handful of times. The chain employs TRBV24-1 and TRBJ1-2; the match to TRBD1 covers 12 bases. The V gene's germline CDR1 is KGHDR and CDR2 SFDVKD. The CDR3 extends over 15 amino acids. The ends lost 6 bases at V and 4 bases at J; junction bases unmatched: 5. The CDR3: CATSSPGQGAYGYTF. The CDR3 DNA reads TGTGCCACCAGTTCACCGGGACAGGGGGCCTATGGCTACACCTTC.

This clonotype was observed a few times. The CDR3 DNA reads as TGTGCCAGCAGCAAATATAGCAATCAGCCCCAGCATTTT. It specifies CASSKYSNQPQHF. The J gene is TRBJ1-5, the V gene TRBV7-8; D gene ambiguous. V shed 5 bases and J shed 0 bases, with 5 bases lying between them. The CDR3 extends over 13 amino acids. CDR1 and CDR2 from the germline V gene are SGHVS and FQNEAQ. The whole variable domain, remainder taken from reference TRBV7-8 and TRBJ1-5, is GAGVSQSPRYKVAKRGQDVALRCDPISGHVSLFWYQQALGQGPEFLTYFQNEAQLDKSGLPSDRFFAERPEGSVSTLKIQRTQQEDSAVYLCASSKYSNQPQHFGDGTRLSIL.

The DNA of the CDR3 is TGCAGTGCTAGAGAGGGTGGCGGCATTCAGTACTTC. Translating gives CSAREGGGIQYF. This chain connects TRBV20-1 to TRBJ2-4, with unresolved D. This CDR3 contains 12 residues. Trimming pared 0 bases from V and 9 bases from J, leaving 9 bases between. Germline V CDR1 and CDR2: DFQATT, SNEGSKA (reference sequence).

This clonotype has just a few counts. The V gene is TRBV5-4, the J gene TRBJ2-7; 11 nucleotides match TRBD1. Germline CDR1 SGHNT, CDR2 YYREEE (reference sequence). The CDR3 spans 15 residues. After removal of 2 bases from V and 5 bases from J, the junction contained 6 bases not matched to a gene. CDR3 amino acids: CASSLLGQGANEQYF. The DNA of the CDR3 is TGTGCCAGCAGCTTACTTGGACAGGGGGCCAACGAGCAGTACTTC. Using reference TRBV5-4 and TRBJ2-7 for the parts outside the CDR3, the full variable domain is ETGVTQSPTHLIKTRGQQVTLRCSSQSGHNTVSWYQQALGQGPQFIFQYYREEENGRGNFPPRFSGLQFPNYSSELNVNALELDDSALYLCASSLLGQGANEQYFGPGTRLTVT.

This clonotype was detected a few times. The chain couples TRBV18 to TRBJ1-1; D might be TRBD1 (5 bases). Per the germline V gene, CDR1 is KGHSH and CDR2 is LQKENI. This CDR3 contains 16 residues. V was trimmed by 0 bases and J by 6 bases, leaving 17 bases between them. The CDR3: CASSPPWARVAAEAFF. The CDR3 nucleotides read TGTGCCAGCTCACCACCGTGGGCCAGGGTGGCGGCTGAAGCTTTCTTT.

The V and J genes are TRBV6-5 and TRBJ1-2; a weak D match, TRBD1 (5 bases). Between the trimmed V and J ends, which lost 6 bases and 5 bases, there was a span of 13 bases. The CDR3 length is 13 residues. CDR1 and CDR2 from the germline V gene are MNHEY and SVGAGI. The CDR3 nucleotides are TGTGCCAGCAGCCCCCCGGGGCTATATGGCTACACCTTC. Translation: CASSPPGLYGYTF.

The chain links TRBV5-1 to TRBJ2-2, with a tentative D call TRBD1 (5 bases). In germline, CDR1 is SGHRS, CDR2 YFSETQ. The CDR3 runs 15 residues. Deletions cut 2 bases from V and 4 bases from J, with 12 bases between. The CDR3, as DNA: TGCGCCAGCAGCTTACTCCAGGGATCCACCGGGGAGCTGTTTTTT. It encodes CASSLLQGSTGELFF.

The chain joins TRBV6-5 to TRBJ1-2, with 12 bases identical to TRBD1. CDR3 length equals 19 residues. J gave up 3 bases and V 5 bases, and 16 bases lay outside the gene matches. Germline V gene data show CDR1 as MNHEY and CDR2 as SVGAGI. CDR3 amino acids: CASSNRDRGLSESDYGYTF. The CDR3, as DNA: TGTGCCAGCAGTAACCGGGACAGGGGGCTCAGCGAGTCGGACTATGGCTACACCTTC.